This is a list of T cell receptor beta chains from one sample in a study of blood T cells in healthy people across ages. TCRdb reprocessed the 5' RACE reads via MiXCR and lists one record per CDR3 protein. Of 700,000 to 800,000 distinct CDR3 sequences in the sample, roughly two fifths are singletons; the top ten hold 20% to 25%. Input material: blood. These receptors were taken from a woman aged 60 to 75 in good health. The CDR3 runs from the conserved cysteine through the conserved F or W. D genes are given only for firm matches. Clone size is stated in some rows and not others, as once, few, many or a class when expanded.

>.|.|TRBJ1-2|TRBV5-1
CASSFAEGTGGGYTF
TGCGCCAGCAGCTTTGCCGAGGGGACCGGCGGAGGCTACACCTTC
>.|.|TRBJ1-3|TRBV20-1
CSARGAGPGNTIYF
TGCAGTGCTAGAGGTGCAGGGCCTGGAAACACCATATATTTT
>TRBD1|many|TRBJ2-1|TRBV12-3/TRBV12-4
CASSTRPGGNYEQFF
TGTGCCAGCAGCACCCGGCCAGGGGGCAACTATGAGCAGTTCTTC
>TRBD1|few|TRBJ2-4|TRBV6-5
CASRLQGGSGEQYF
TGTGCCAGCAGGCTACAGGGGGGTTCGGGTGAGCAGTACTTC
>.|.|TRBJ2-1|TRBV3-1
CASSQGLSGNGGEQFF
TGTGCCAGCAGCCAAGGCCTTAGTGGAAACGGGGGTGAGCAGTTCTTC
>TRBD1|many|TRBJ2-5|TRBV25-1
CASSEYQGAGETQYF
TGTGCCAGCAGTGAATACCAGGGGGCTGGGGAGACCCAGTACTTC
>.|.|TRBJ1-1|TRBV27
CASGWSAAMNTEAFF
TGTGCCAGCGGTTGGAGTGCGGCCATGAACACTGAAGCTTTCTTT
>TRBD1|.|TRBJ2-5|TRBV6-2/TRBV6-3
CASSYGDRYQETQYF
TGTGCCAGCAGTTACGGGGACAGGTACCAAGAGACCCAGTACTTC
>TRBD1|few|TRBJ1-2|TRBV7-2
CASSLGQGAEWYGYTF
TGTGCCAGCAGCTTAGGGCAGGGGGCAGAGTGGTATGGCTACACCTTC
>.|.|TRBJ2-5|TRBV7-9
CASSPKRETQYF
TGTGCCAGCAGCCCCAAGCGGGAGACCCAGTACTTC
>.|.|TRBJ2-6|TRBV3-1
CASSQVADVLTF
TGTGCCAGCAGCCAGGTCGCCGACGTCCTGACTTTC
>.|few|TRBJ2-2|TRBV29-1
CSTQGGGNTGELFF
TGCAGCACCCAAGGGGGGGGGAACACCGGGGAGCTGTTTTTT
>.|few|TRBJ1-5|TRBV2
CASSFDRKEQPQHF
TGTGCCAGCAGCTTCGACAGGAAAGAGCAGCCCCAGCATTTT
>.|.|TRBJ2-1|TRBV6-2/TRBV6-3
CASSYPGPEQFF
TGTGCCAGCAGTTACCCGGGGCCGGAGCAGTTCTTC
>.|.|TRBJ1-2|TRBV18
CASSPPGSGYTF
TGTGCCAGCTCACCACCGGGGAGTGGCTACACCTTC
>.|.|TRBJ1-2|TRBV12-3/TRBV12-4
CASSPAEDYGYTF
TGTGCCAGCAGCCCGGCGGAGGACTATGGCTACACCTTC
>.|once|TRBJ1-2|TRBV12-3/TRBV12-4
CASSLWKGGHGENGYTF
TGTGCCAGCAGTTTATGGAAAGGGGGGCATGGGGAAAATGGCTACACCTTC
>TRBD1|many|TRBJ2-3|TRBV29-1
CSVASGTGYDTQYF
TGCAGCGTTGCCTCCGGGACAGGGTACGATACGCAGTATTTT
>.|.|TRBJ2-7|TRBV9
CASSALMDPGEQYF
TGTGCCAGCAGCGCCCTCATGGATCCGGGCGAGCAGTACTTC
>.|many|TRBJ2-1|TRBV20-1
CSASSYNEQFF
TGCAGTGCTAGTAGCTACAATGAGCAGTTCTTC
>.|few|TRBJ1-2|TRBV29-1
CSVNRDPVPGYTF
TGCAGCGTGAACCGGGACCCAGTCCCAGGCTACACCTTC
>.|.|TRBJ2-5|TRBV20-1
CSASGREAKETQYF
TGCAGTGCTAGTGGCAGGGAGGCCAAAGAGACCCAGTACTTC
>.|few|TRBJ2-1|TRBV9
CASSVGGRSSYNEQFF
TGTGCCAGCAGCGTAGGGGGCCGGAGCTCCTACAATGAGCAGTTCTTC
>TRBD2|few|TRBJ2-4|TRBV6-5
CASRDRLAGVVQYF
TGTGCCAGCAGGGACAGACTAGCGGGAGTCGTGCAGTACTTC
>TRBD1|.|TRBJ2-6|TRBV18
CASSHRGANVLTF
TGTGCCAGCTCGCACAGGGGAGCCAACGTCCTGACTTTC
>.|few|TRBJ2-5|TRBV20-1
CSCRDLQETQYF
TGCAGCTGCAGGGACTTACAAGAGACCCAGTACTTC
>.|.|TRBJ2-1|TRBV7-9
CASSLGRVAQETQFF
TGTGCCAGCAGCTTAGGGCGAGTGGCACAAGAGACCCAGTTCTTC
>.|many|TRBJ2-3|TRBV4-2
CASSQQGTASTDTQYF
TGTGCCAGCAGCCAACAGGGAACTGCCTCCACGGATACGCAGTATTTT
>TRBD1|many|TRBJ2-5|TRBV12-3/TRBV12-4
CASSPGQGKTQYF
TGTGCCAGCAGTCCGGGACAGGGAAAGACCCAGTACTTC
>.|few|TRBJ2-2|TRBV29-1
CSVDTSGAKELFF
TGCAGCGTTGATACCTCAGGGGCAAAGGAGCTGTTTTTT
>TRBD1|.|TRBJ2-7|TRBV2
CASRTDRGTEEHYF
TGTGCCAGCAGAACTGACAGGGGTACGGAAGAGCATTACTTC
>.|many|TRBJ2-6|TRBV20-1
CSASPGGSSGANVLTF
TGCAGTGCTAGTCCCGGGGGAAGCTCTGGGGCCAACGTCCTGACTTTC
>TRBD1|.|TRBJ2-5|TRBV6-6
CASSYPNGQGRETQYF
TGTGCCAGCAGTTACCCAAATGGACAGGGGCGGGAGACCCAGTACTTC
>.|once|TRBJ2-5|TRBV28
CASSCRFQETQYF
TGTGCCAGCAGTTGTAGGTTCCAAGAGACCCAGTACTTC
>.|.|TRBJ2-7|TRBV5-6
CASSSVTGRKYNEQYF
TGTGCCAGCAGCTCTGTGACGGGAAGAAAATACAATGAGCAGTACTTC
>.|.|TRBJ2-2|TRBV20-1
CSASEGIRELFF
TGCAGTGCTAGCGAGGGGATCCGGGAGCTGTTTTTT
>.|.|TRBJ1-5|TRBV5-5
CASSFRVEVVAPQHF
TGTGCCAGCAGCTTTAGAGTGGAGGTTGTGGCGCCCCAGCATTTT
>TRBD2|.|TRBJ2-3|TRBV10-3
CAISESSGRTDTQYF
TGTGCCATCAGTGAGTCCAGCGGGAGGACAGATACGCAGTATTTT
>TRBD2|once|TRBJ2-1|TRBV20-1
CSATQASTSGGSNEQFF
TGCAGTGCTACCCAAGCCTCGACTAGCGGGGGGTCCAATGAGCAGTTCTTC
>.|.|TRBJ2-7|TRBV11-2
CASSPTTWVSYF
TGTGCCAGCAGCCCGACTACCTGGGTATCGTACTTC